These 21 T cell receptor beta chains were all obtained from the same sample, sequenced in a study of T cells in Graves' hyperthyroidism and ophthalmopathy. Using RNA transcripts as the source, TCR beta CDR3 regions were amplified. First-round RT-PCR of the TCR CDR3 relied on the HTBI primer set. TCRdb reprocessed the multiplex PCR reads via MiXCR and lists one record per CDR3 protein. The sample holds about 760,000 distinct CDR3 sequences, over 35% seen once. The sample comprised blood. The receptors here all came from a woman aged 40 to 50 with Graves' hyperthyroidism.

This clonotype was counted many times. V and J are TRBV29-1 and TRBJ2-7; D call uncertain. Germline loops: CDR1 SQVTM, CDR2 ANQGSEA. This CDR3 region has 12 residues. Trimming took off 4 bases at V and 1 base at J, with 8 bases between the two ends. CDR3 protein: CSVASESYEQYF. Written as DNA, the CDR3 is TGCAGCGTTGCGTCAGAATCCTACGAGCAGTACTTC.

The sample holds many counts of this clonotype. V usage is TRBV10-3 and J usage is TRBJ1-3; D not resolved. With 11 bases removed from V and 4 bases from J, the gap between germline ends came to 18 bases. CDR3 length: 14 amino acids. Germline CDR1 ENHRY, CDR2 SYGVKD. The CDR3 nucleotides are TGTGCCGGATACCGCGGAATCCACGGAAACACCATATATTTT. Encoded protein: CAGYRGIHGNTIYF.

This clonotype was counted ten times or more. J is TRBJ2-7 and V is TRBV5-1; no clear D. Trimming took 2 bases from V and 5 from J, leaving 17 bases between them. This CDR3 contains 15 residues. CDR1 is SGHRS, CDR2 YFSETQ, per germline. DNA of the CDR3: TGCGCCAGCAGCTTTGGCGGCTATTACCCCCACGAGCAGTACTTC. It codes for CASSFGGYYPHEQYF.

The V call is TRBV15, the J call TRBJ2-5; 7 bases are shared with TRBD2. The CDR3 extends over 19 amino acids. Trimming cost V 4 bases and J 5 bases; bases outside gene matches: 22. Germline values: CDR1 LNHNV, CDR2 YYDKDF (reference sequence). For the CDR3, the DNA is TGTGCCACCAGCATCTACCGGGGCAAGGAGTGGGAGGGCCAGGAGACCCAGTACTTC. Protein product: CATSIYRGKEWEGQETQYF.

The chain has TRBV6-2 or TRBV6-3 and TRBJ1-5, with a possible D match to TRBD1 (5 bases). V was trimmed by 0 bases and J by 5 bases, leaving 14 bases between them. The CDR3 is made up of 16 amino acids. In germline, CDR1 is MNHEY, CDR2 SVGEGT. The CDR3 DNA reads TGTGCCAGCAGTTACTCTATGGGGGAGGGTGATCAGCCCCAGCATTTT. This encodes CASSYSMGEGDQPQHF.

This clonotype came up many times. This chain uses TRBV29-1 with TRBJ1-2; TRBD1 matches 7 bases. CDR1 and CDR2 (germline): SQVTM, ANQGSEA. The CDR3 covers 16 residues. V dropped 2 bases and J dropped 5; count of bases not matched to a gene: 14. The CDR3 sequence: CSVENRGGGVAYGYTF. CDR3 bases: TGCAGCGTTGAAAACAGGGGAGGCGGGGTAGCATATGGCTACACCTTC.

In this sample, this clonotype turned up a few times. This chain uses TRBV4-1 with TRBJ1-3; D is undetermined. CDR1 and CDR2 (germline): MGHRA, YSYEKL. With 3 bases removed from V and 3 bases from J, the gap between germline ends came to 18 bases. This CDR3 has 17 residues. Here the CDR3 DNA reads TGCGCCAGCAGCCATGACCCACGAGGAGCTTATGGAAACACCATATATTTT. Residues: CASSHDPRGAYGNTIYF.

The V and J genes are TRBV19 and TRBJ2-4; possibly TRBD2 for D (5 bases). Germline V gene data show CDR1 as LNHDA and CDR2 as SQIVND (reference sequence). Trimming cost V 4 bases and J 4 bases, with 20 bases left between them. The CDR3 has 17 amino acids. The CDR3 region is CASSNLGEAVRKNIQYF. CDR3 sequence (DNA): TGTGCCAGTAGTAATCTCGGGGAAGCGGTGCGGAAAAACATTCAGTACTTC.

V and J are TRBV7-7 and TRBJ2-5, with D perhaps given as TRBD1 or TRBD2 (6 bases each). Germline values: CDR1 SSHAT, CDR2 FNYEAQ (reference sequence). This CDR3 region has 14 residues. Written as DNA, the CDR3 is TGTACTAGCAGCTTAGGACAGCACCAAGAGACCCAGTACTTC. Its protein product is CTSSLGQHQETQYF.

This clonotype was counted many times. The chain joins TRBV10-2 to TRBJ1-1, with 7 bases that match TRBD1. Looked up from germline, CDR1 is WSHSY and CDR2 is SAAADI. The CDR3 sequence is 15 residues long. The junction had 8 bases not matched to a gene; V was cut back by 6 bases and J by 1 base. CDR3 loop: CASSDRVYANTEAFF. The CDR3 DNA reads as TGCGCCAGCAGCGACAGGGTCTATGCGAACACTGAAGCTTTCTTT.

This clonotype came up a few times. This chain joins TRBV7-9 and TRBJ2-7; D perhaps matches TRBD2 (5 bases). Trimming left V 3 bases short and J 3 bases short, with 12 bases between. Per germline, CDR1 SEHNR and CDR2 FQNEAQ (reference sequence). The CDR3 spans 14 residues. The CDR3 here is CASSFASAGYEQYF. Written as DNA, the CDR3 is TGTGCCAGCAGCTTCGCCTCCGCGGGCTACGAGCAGTACTTC.

There are a few counts of this clonotype. The chain combines TRBV6-6 with TRBJ1-6; 9 bases are shared with TRBD1. In germline, CDR1 is MNHNY, CDR2 SVGAGI (reference sequence). The CDR3 has 15 amino acids. With V trimmed by 5 bases and J by 8 bases, 7 bases remained unmatched. DNA of the CDR3: TGTGCCAGCAGTCTCACCGGGACAGGGTATTCACCCCTCCACTTT. This gives the protein CASSLTGTGYSPLHF.

The chain recombines TRBV5-1 with TRBJ1-1; weak D call: TRBD1 (5 bases). This CDR3 spans 15 amino acids. The V end was cut by 0 bases, the J end by 1 base, with 10 bases between. Per germline, CDR1 SGHRS and CDR2 YFSETQ. The CDR3 region is CASSLDFRGNTEAFF. The CDR3 coding sequence is TGCGCCAGCAGCTTGGATTTTAGGGGGAACACTGAAGCTTTCTTT.

The sample holds many counts of this clonotype. The chain joins TRBV9 to TRBJ1-5, with TRBD1 identical over 7 bases. Looked up from germline, CDR1 is SGDLS and CDR2 is YYNGEE. V trimming: 2 bases; J trimming: 7 bases; junction bases outside the gene matches: 9. The CDR3 has 15 residues. This CDR3 reads CASSVTWDRDQPQHF. DNA of the CDR3: TGTGCCAGCAGCGTGACTTGGGACAGAGACCAGCCCCAGCATTTT. The full variable domain, completed using reference TRBV9 and TRBJ1-5, is DSGVTQTPKHLITATGQRVTLRCSPRSGDLSVYWYQQSLDQGLQFLIQYYNGEERAKGNILERFSAQQFPDLHSELNLSSLELGDSALYFCASSVTWDRDQPQHFGDGTRLSIL.

The chain is built from TRBV18 and TRBJ2-5, with 8 bases aligning to TRBD1. Germline values: CDR1 KGHSH, CDR2 LQKENI. The J segment lost 2 bases and the V segment lost 4 bases, leaving 12 bases of the junction unmatched. CDR3 length: 17 amino acids. Written as DNA, the CDR3 is TGTGCCAGCTCACTTGGGATCCGGACAGGGTCTCAAGAGACCCAGTACTTC. Translating it yields CASSLGIRTGSQETQYF.

The chain is built from TRBV7-2 and TRBJ1-1, with a possible D match to TRBD1 (6 bases). The CDR3 has 12 residues. From germline, CDR1 is SGHTA and CDR2 FQGNSA. V shed 5 bases and J shed 8 bases, with 12 bases lying between them. CDR3 DNA sequence: TGTGCCAGCAGCCCCTGGACAGACGAAGCTTTCTTT. Protein sequence: CASSPWTDEAFF.

This clonotype was seen many times. The chain has TRBV15 and TRBJ1-3; D remains ambiguous. In germline, CDR1 is LNHNV, CDR2 YYDKDF (reference sequence). The germline V and J ends were trimmed by 5 bases and 2 bases, with 13 bases remaining between them. The CDR3 consists of 15 residues. This CDR3 is CATSGLPGTGNTIYF. The CDR3 DNA reads TGTGCCACCAGCGGTCTGCCGGGGACTGGAAACACCATATATTTT.

In nucleotides, the CDR3 is TGTGCCAGCAGTTCCGAGCGGAGCGGGTTCCCCTACGAGCAGTACTTC. It specifies CASSSERSGFPYEQYF. V is TRBV12-3 or TRBV12-4 and J is TRBJ2-7, with D possibly being TRBD2 (6 bases). V gave up 4 bases and J gave up 2 bases, with 18 bases separating them. There are 16 residues in the CDR3.

The CDR3 coding sequence is TGCAGTGCTAGACAGCGGGGTTTTGAGCAGTTCTTC. Translated, it gives CSARQRGFEQFF. V usage is TRBV20-1 and J usage is TRBJ2-1; the match to TRBD2 covers 7 bases. The CDR3 sequence is 12 residues long. The junction had 4 bases not matched to a gene; V was cut back by 2 bases and J by 9 bases. Looked up from germline, CDR1 is DFQATT and CDR2 is SNEGSKA (reference sequence).

V gene TRBV12-3 or TRBV12-4 combines with J gene TRBJ1-3; D remains unclear. V was pared by 2 bases and J by 0 bases, with 8 bases between. This CDR3 has 15 residues. CDR3 sequence: CASSLYSLSGNTIYF. The CDR3 DNA is TGTGCCAGCAGTTTATACAGCCTCTCTGGAAACACCATATATTTT.

This clonotype has a handful of counts. The chain combines TRBV20-1 with TRBJ2-2; 14 bases align to TRBD2. After removal of 4 bases from V and 7 bases from J, the junction contained 11 bases not matched to a gene. There are 17 residues in the CDR3. The germline V gene encodes CDR1 DFQATT and CDR2 SNEGSKA (reference sequence). The CDR3: CSAKRLAGGHRGGELFF. DNA of the CDR3: TGCAGTGCTAAGAGACTAGCGGGGGGGCACAGGGGCGGGGAGCTGTTTTTT.